The clone carrying this TCR beta chain was picked up many times. Its target is unknown. This record comes from a study of T cells in Graves' hyperthyroidism and ophthalmopathy. At the level of the study: Initial diagnosis, before any treatment, was when peripheral blood was collected.

Germline V lookup: CDR1 MNHEY, CDR2 SVGAGI. This CDR3 region has 16 residues. Trimming cost V 2 bases and J 7 bases, with 21 bases left between them. General study findings and limits: Within blood appeared most thyroid clonotypes that had expanded above 0.001.

Thyroid ultrasound and orbital computed tomography, with clinical symptoms and serum thyroxine and TRAb, informed diagnoses. Blood from later-ophthalmopathy patients was taken at first hyperthyroidism diagnosis. TCR beta CDR3 regions were amplified from RNA transcripts. The HTBI set primed first-round TCR CDR3 RT-PCR. TCRdb processed the multiplex PCR reads anew with MiXCR; each CDR3 protein has one entry. The sample yields around 290,000 distinct CDR3 sequences, more than 10% seen once. The sequence came from a woman aged 30 to 39 with Graves' hyperthyroidism that later progressed to Graves' ophthalmopathy. Sequencing was carried out using blood. This chain joins TRBV6-5 and TRBJ2-7; possible D gene TRBD1, 7 bases. CDR3 in amino acids: CASSYRRGVTLWEQYF. The CDR3 nucleotides are TGTGCCAGCAGTTACCGCAGGGGGGTAACGTTGTGGGAGCAGTACTTC.